A single sample gave rise to the 32 T cell receptor beta chains below, sequenced in a study of blood T cell repertoires in COVID-19. Some clones are missing from TCRdb's copy, which holds only in-frame ones; the method was immunoSEQ multiplex PCR. The sample lists over 60,000 clones, roughly 90% occurring once. The source material was peripheral blood. The receptors here all came from a man between 65 and 85 years old with active or convalescent COVID-19.

The V gene is TRBV6-5, the J gene TRBJ1-6, with D possibly TRBD1 on 6 matching bases. This CDR3 contains 14 residues. Germline CDR1 is MNHEY and CDR2 is SVGAGI. V was shortened by 5 bases and J by 10 bases, with 15 bases between the two germline ends. The CDR3 DNA is TGTGCCAGCAGTCCCCGGGACATTGTCTCACCCCTCCACTTT. Protein product: CASSPRDIVSPLHF.

The chain links TRBV5-1 to TRBJ1-3, with TRBD1 identical over 7 bases. The CDR3 loop spans 15 amino acids. CDR1 and CDR2 (germline): SGHRS, YFSETQ. With 0 bases clipped from V and 6 bases from J, the junction kept 6 bases outside the gene matches. The CDR3 region is CASSLAATGQNTIYF. CDR3 in DNA: TGCGCCAGCAGCTTGGCCGCGACAGGGCAAAACACCATATATTTT.

This chain uses TRBV28 with TRBJ1-2, with D possibly TRBD1 on 5 matching bases. Germline CDR1 MDHEN, CDR2 SYDVKM. CDR3 length: 16 residues. Trimming pared 4 bases from V and 4 bases from J, leaving 19 bases between. The CDR3 region has the DNA TGTGCCAGCAGTTCCCCGCAGGGTTCCCCCCTCTATGGCTACACCTTC. It yields the protein CASSSPQGSPLYGYTF.

The chain has TRBV2 and TRBJ1-2, with 7 bases fitting TRBD1. CDR3 length: 14 amino acids. Germline lookup yields CDR1 SNHLY and CDR2 FYNNEI. Unmatched junction bases numbered 15, after V lost 9 bases and J lost 8 bases. The CDR3 sequence is CASPTGTAQLGYTF. As DNA, the CDR3 is TGTGCCAGTCCTACCGGGACAGCGCAACTAGGCTACACCTTC.

The CDR3 coding sequence is TGTGCCAGCAGGGGACTAGCCTCCCAGACCCAGTACTTC. Translated: CASRGLASQTQYF. J is TRBJ2-5 and V is TRBV2; 9 bases are shared with TRBD2. CDR1 and CDR2 (germline): SNHLY, FYNNEI. This CDR3 contains 13 residues. J was trimmed by 6 bases and V by 6 bases; bases with no gene match: 5.

The gene calls are TRBV19 and TRBJ2-5; possible D gene TRBD1, 6 bases. CDR1 and CDR2 (germline): LNHDA, SQIVND (reference sequence). CDR3 length: 18 amino acids. Trimming took 3 bases from V and 5 from J, leaving 25 bases between them. CDR3 amino acids: CASSIRGTASLNLETQYF. The CDR3 DNA sequence: TGTGCCAGTAGTATTAGGGGGACGGCGTCCCTCAATTTGGAGACCCAGTACTTC.

V and J are TRBV23-1 and TRBJ2-3; D remains unclear. TRBV23-1 is marked as an open reading frame, function uncertain. This CDR3 contains 12 residues. V was pared by 3 bases and J by 5 bases, with 6 bases between. The CDR3 loop reads CASSHFRDTQYF. The DNA of the CDR3 is TGCGCCAGCAGTCACTTTAGAGATACGCAGTATTTT.

The chain joins TRBV14 to TRBJ2-3, with D possibly matching TRBD2 (6 bases). CDR3 length equals 14 residues. Trimming left V 3 bases short and J 2 bases short, with 9 bases between. CDR1 is SGHDN and CDR2 is FVKESK in the germline V gene. This chain's CDR3 is CASSHPGLTDTQYF. The DNA for the CDR3 is TGTGCCAGCAGCCATCCGGGACTCACAGATACGCAGTATTTT.

This chain joins TRBV5-6 and TRBJ1-1; D unclear. The CDR3 runs 14 residues. Germline V lookup: CDR1 SGHDT, CDR2 YYEEEE. V gave up 3 bases and J gave up 1 base, with 10 bases separating them. The CDR3 spells CASSSAGWNTEAFF. As DNA, the CDR3 is TGTGCCAGCAGCTCGGCAGGTTGGAACACTGAAGCTTTCTTT.

The chain recombines TRBV2 with TRBJ1-2; the D gene is possibly TRBD1 (6 bases). CDR1 and CDR2 from the germline V gene are SNHLY and FYNNEI. V was trimmed by 4 bases and J by 4 bases, leaving 13 bases between them. The CDR3 runs 14 residues. CDR3 coding DNA: TGTGCCAGCAGTGTAACGACAGGATTCTATGGCTACACCTTC. It translates to CASSVTTGFYGYTF. The variable domain in full, completed from reference TRBV2 and TRBJ1-2, reads EPEVTQTPSHQVTQMGQEVILRCVPISNHLYFYWYRQILGQKVEFLVSFYNNEISEKSEIFDDQFSVERPDGSNFTLKIRSTKLEDSAMYFCASSVTTGFYGYTFGSGTRLTVV.

The V gene is TRBV12-3 or TRBV12-4, the J gene TRBJ2-5, with 7 bases fitting TRBD2. V lost 8 bases, J lost 4 bases, and 7 bases stayed unmatched. The CDR3 spans 13 residues. The CDR3 is CASWGRVGETQYF. The CDR3 DNA follows: TGTGCCAGCTGGGGGAGGGTGGGAGAGACCCAGTACTTC.

This clone was seen a handful of times. This chain joins TRBV6-5 and TRBJ2-3, with TRBD1 matching over 10 bases. Germline values: CDR1 MNHEY, CDR2 SVGAGI. Losses at the gene ends were 6 bases for V and 4 bases for J; bases not matched to a gene: 4. The CDR3 contains 14 residues. Here the CDR3 reads CASSRDRGSDTQYF. The CDR3 nucleotides read TGTGCCAGCAGCAGGGACAGGGGCTCAGATACGCAGTATTTT.

V and J are TRBV6-4 and TRBJ2-2; unclear D gene. The ends were cut back, 5 bases at V and 6 bases at J, with 16 bases in the middle. The CDR3 covers 15 residues. Germline values: CDR1 MRHNA, CDR2 SNTAGT. The CDR3 nucleotides are TGTGCCAGCAGTACAGTGAGACCCAGCCCCGGGGAGCTGTTTTTT. Translation gives CASSTVRPSPGELFF.

V usage is TRBV19 and J usage is TRBJ1-2; D is possibly TRBD1 (6 bases). Germline CDR1 LNHDA, CDR2 SQIVND (reference sequence). The CDR3 covers 15 residues. With 5 bases removed from V and 8 bases from J, the gap between germline ends came to 21 bases. Here the CDR3 DNA reads TGTGCCAGTAGTTATCAGGGGATCGGGATAAGGGGCTACACCTTC. Translating it yields CASSYQGIGIRGYTF.

The V call is TRBV6-5, the J call TRBJ2-3; weak D call: TRBD2 (5 bases). There are 15 residues in the CDR3. V dropped 7 bases and J dropped 2 bases, with 16 bases sitting between them. The germline CDR1 and CDR2 sequences are MNHEY and SVGAGI. CDR3 bases: TGTGCCAGCAACATAACGCCGGACTCCACAGATACGCAGTATTTT. It is translated as CASNITPDSTDTQYF.

The chain employs TRBV7-9 and TRBJ1-1; weak D call: TRBD1 (6 bases). The CDR3 length is 12 residues. From germline, CDR1 is SEHNR and CDR2 FQNEAQ (reference sequence). Trimming removed 5 bases at V and 8 bases at J, with 12 bases between. This CDR3 is CASSPAGAEAFF. CDR3 sequence (DNA): TGTGCCAGCAGCCCAGCAGGGGCCGAAGCTTTCTTT.

The V call is TRBV28, the J call TRBJ2-7; 10 nucleotides agree with TRBD2. This CDR3 has 17 residues. The germline CDR1 and CDR2 sequences are MDHEN and SYDVKM. The J segment lost 0 bases and the V segment lost 4 bases, leaving 9 bases of the junction unmatched. The CDR3, as DNA: TGTGCCAGCAGTTGGGGTAGCGGGGGGTTCTTCTCCTACGAGCAGTACTTC. This sequence encodes CASSWGSGGFFSYEQYF.

The J gene is TRBJ2-5, the V gene TRBV11-2; a weak D match, TRBD2 (6 bases). In germline, CDR1 is SGHAT, CDR2 FQNNGV. The ends were cut back, 4 bases at V and 5 bases at J, with 20 bases in the middle. The CDR3 spans 16 residues. CDR3 residues: CASSSGDSREGETQYF. The CDR3 region has the DNA TGTGCCAGCAGCTCGGGAGACTCGAGAGAGGGGGAGACCCAGTACTTC.

The CDR3 loop is CASRRLAGGEQFF. CDR3 DNA: TGTGCCAGCAGGCGACTAGCGGGAGGTGAGCAGTTCTTC. The J gene is TRBJ2-1, the V gene TRBV4-2; 13 bases are a match to TRBD2. Germline trimming cut 6 bases from V and 9 bases from J; bases unmatched to any gene: 2. The CDR3 runs 13 residues. The germline gives CDR1 LGHNA, CDR2 YNFKEQ.

The chain couples TRBV5-1 to TRBJ2-3; a weak D match, TRBD1 (7 bases). The V gene lost 2 bases and the J gene lost 6 bases, with 16 bases spanning the gap. Germline loops: CDR1 SGHRS, CDR2 YFSETQ. CDR3 length: 15 residues. In DNA form, the CDR3 reads TGCGCCAGCAGCTTTACTACAGGGGCGGGGGATACGCAGTATTTT. Its protein is CASSFTTGAGDTQYF.

The CDR3 region is CASSQGRSPGGEQYF. For the CDR3, the DNA is TGTGCCAGCAGCCAAGGCAGATCCCCCGGGGGAGAGCAGTACTTC. J is TRBJ2-7 and V is TRBV3-1 (or the pseudogene TRBV3-2), with D possibly matching TRBD2 (6 bases). Germline V gene data show CDR1 as LGHDT and CDR2 as YNNKEL (reference sequence). Trimming took 1 base from V and 7 from J, leaving 17 bases between them. The CDR3 is 15 amino acids.

J is TRBJ2-3 and V is TRBV19, with D unclear. Trimming cost V 3 bases and J 2 bases, with 6 bases left between them. This CDR3 has 13 residues. Germline CDR1 is LNHDA and CDR2 is SQIVND (reference sequence). The CDR3 reads CASSITVTDTQYF. In DNA, the CDR3 is TGTGCCAGTAGTATTACAGTCACAGATACGCAGTATTTT.

V gene TRBV5-1 combines with J gene TRBJ1-4; no reliable D call. This CDR3 has 13 amino acids. V was cut by 5 bases and J by 6 bases, with 11 bases left in between. Germline V lookup: CDR1 SGHRS, CDR2 YFSETQ. This chain's CDR3 is CASRDGADEKLFF. CDR3 DNA sequence: TGCGCCAGCAGAGACGGAGCCGATGAAAAACTGTTTTTT.

The rearrangement links TRBV29-1 to TRBJ2-3, with TRBD1 matching 7 bases. V shed 3 bases, J shed 0 bases, and the junction held 9 bases outside the gene matches. This CDR3 has 16 amino acids. Germline CDR1 SQVTM, CDR2 ANQGSEA. This CDR3 reads CSVDGDRASSTDTQYF. CDR3 bases: TGCAGCGTTGATGGTGACAGGGCTTCTAGCACAGATACGCAGTATTTT.

The CDR3 loop is CASSTRTGTNEKLFF. CDR3 nucleotide sequence: TGTGCCAGCAGTACCCGGACAGGGACCAATGAAAAACTGTTTTTT. The chain combines TRBV6-5 with TRBJ1-4; TRBD1 matches 8 bases. With V trimmed by 5 bases and J by 5 bases, 7 bases remained unmatched. Germline-derived CDR1 and CDR2 are MNHEY and SVGAGI. CDR3 size: 15 residues.

The chain uses TRBV7-9 and TRBJ2-4, with D hard to call. Trimming took off 5 bases at V and 1 base at J, with 9 bases between the two ends. The germline CDR1 and CDR2 sequences are SEHNR and FQNEAQ (reference sequence). The CDR3 is 14 amino acids. This chain's CDR3 is CASSDGAAKNIQYF. The CDR3 DNA follows: TGTGCCAGCAGCGACGGAGCGGCCAAAAACATTCAGTACTTC.

The gene calls are TRBV2 and TRBJ2-3; 8 nucleotides match TRBD1. This CDR3 is built from 16 residues. V gave up 2 bases and J gave up 0 bases; unmatched junction bases: 4. Germline V gives CDR1 SNHLY, CDR2 FYNNEI. The CDR3 nucleotides are TGTGCCAGCAGTGAATGGACAGGGCCTAGCACAGATACGCAGTATTTT. This translates into CASSEWTGPSTDTQYF. The full variable domain, with the rest looked up from reference TRBV2 and TRBJ2-3, is EPEVTQTPSHQVTQMGQEVILRCVPISNHLYFYWYRQILGQKVEFLVSFYNNEISEKSEIFDDQFSVERPDGSNFTLKIRSTKLEDSAMYFCASSEWTGPSTDTQYFGPGTRLTVL.

The rearrangement joins TRBV5-4 to TRBJ2-1, with 10 bases that match TRBD1. V dropped 4 bases and J dropped 5; count of bases not matched to a gene: 6. Germline V gene data show CDR1 as SGHNT and CDR2 as YYREEE (reference sequence). The CDR3 extends over 15 amino acids. CDR3 in amino acids: CASSEPTGGHNEQFF. CDR3 in DNA: TGTGCCAGCAGCGAACCGACAGGGGGCCACAATGAGCAGTTCTTC.

The chain employs TRBV5-1 and TRBJ2-3; D is uncertain. The CDR3 runs 12 residues. Germline V gene data show CDR1 as SGHRS and CDR2 as YFSETQ. V shed 4 bases and J shed 11 bases, with 14 bases lying between them. In DNA, the CDR3 is TGCGCCAGCAGCCCGCGAGGAGACCTGCAGTATTTT. This encodes CASSPRGDLQYF.

The chain uses TRBV7-8 and TRBJ2-2; 14 bases are a match to TRBD2. The CDR3 consists of 19 residues. V shed 5 bases, J shed 1 base, and the junction held 9 bases outside the gene matches. Germline V gene data show CDR1 as SGHVS and CDR2 as FQNEAQ. The CDR3: CASSKAGTSGRGNTGELFF. The CDR3 bases are TGTGCCAGCAGCAAAGCCGGGACTAGCGGGAGAGGGAACACCGGGGAGCTGTTTTTT.

This clone was recorded only once. The J gene is TRBJ2-1, the V gene TRBV10-2, with TRBD2 matching over 10 bases. CDR1 and CDR2 from the germline V gene are WSHSY and SAAADI. J was trimmed by 3 bases and V by 4 bases; bases with no gene match: 6. The CDR3 runs to 16 residues. For the CDR3, the DNA is TGCGCCAGCAGTGGAGAGGGACTAGCGTTCTACAATGAGCAGTTCTTC. Encoded protein: CASSGEGLAFYNEQFF.

This chain connects TRBV6-5 to TRBJ1-4, with 8 bases aligning to TRBD1. This CDR3 spans 13 amino acids. CDR1 and CDR2 (germline): MNHEY, SVGAGI. V was clipped by 6 bases and J by 8 bases; unmatched bases: 5. The CDR3 DNA is TGTGCCAGCAGAAGGAGGACAGGGGAAAAACTGTTTTTT. The encoded protein is CASRRRTGEKLFF.